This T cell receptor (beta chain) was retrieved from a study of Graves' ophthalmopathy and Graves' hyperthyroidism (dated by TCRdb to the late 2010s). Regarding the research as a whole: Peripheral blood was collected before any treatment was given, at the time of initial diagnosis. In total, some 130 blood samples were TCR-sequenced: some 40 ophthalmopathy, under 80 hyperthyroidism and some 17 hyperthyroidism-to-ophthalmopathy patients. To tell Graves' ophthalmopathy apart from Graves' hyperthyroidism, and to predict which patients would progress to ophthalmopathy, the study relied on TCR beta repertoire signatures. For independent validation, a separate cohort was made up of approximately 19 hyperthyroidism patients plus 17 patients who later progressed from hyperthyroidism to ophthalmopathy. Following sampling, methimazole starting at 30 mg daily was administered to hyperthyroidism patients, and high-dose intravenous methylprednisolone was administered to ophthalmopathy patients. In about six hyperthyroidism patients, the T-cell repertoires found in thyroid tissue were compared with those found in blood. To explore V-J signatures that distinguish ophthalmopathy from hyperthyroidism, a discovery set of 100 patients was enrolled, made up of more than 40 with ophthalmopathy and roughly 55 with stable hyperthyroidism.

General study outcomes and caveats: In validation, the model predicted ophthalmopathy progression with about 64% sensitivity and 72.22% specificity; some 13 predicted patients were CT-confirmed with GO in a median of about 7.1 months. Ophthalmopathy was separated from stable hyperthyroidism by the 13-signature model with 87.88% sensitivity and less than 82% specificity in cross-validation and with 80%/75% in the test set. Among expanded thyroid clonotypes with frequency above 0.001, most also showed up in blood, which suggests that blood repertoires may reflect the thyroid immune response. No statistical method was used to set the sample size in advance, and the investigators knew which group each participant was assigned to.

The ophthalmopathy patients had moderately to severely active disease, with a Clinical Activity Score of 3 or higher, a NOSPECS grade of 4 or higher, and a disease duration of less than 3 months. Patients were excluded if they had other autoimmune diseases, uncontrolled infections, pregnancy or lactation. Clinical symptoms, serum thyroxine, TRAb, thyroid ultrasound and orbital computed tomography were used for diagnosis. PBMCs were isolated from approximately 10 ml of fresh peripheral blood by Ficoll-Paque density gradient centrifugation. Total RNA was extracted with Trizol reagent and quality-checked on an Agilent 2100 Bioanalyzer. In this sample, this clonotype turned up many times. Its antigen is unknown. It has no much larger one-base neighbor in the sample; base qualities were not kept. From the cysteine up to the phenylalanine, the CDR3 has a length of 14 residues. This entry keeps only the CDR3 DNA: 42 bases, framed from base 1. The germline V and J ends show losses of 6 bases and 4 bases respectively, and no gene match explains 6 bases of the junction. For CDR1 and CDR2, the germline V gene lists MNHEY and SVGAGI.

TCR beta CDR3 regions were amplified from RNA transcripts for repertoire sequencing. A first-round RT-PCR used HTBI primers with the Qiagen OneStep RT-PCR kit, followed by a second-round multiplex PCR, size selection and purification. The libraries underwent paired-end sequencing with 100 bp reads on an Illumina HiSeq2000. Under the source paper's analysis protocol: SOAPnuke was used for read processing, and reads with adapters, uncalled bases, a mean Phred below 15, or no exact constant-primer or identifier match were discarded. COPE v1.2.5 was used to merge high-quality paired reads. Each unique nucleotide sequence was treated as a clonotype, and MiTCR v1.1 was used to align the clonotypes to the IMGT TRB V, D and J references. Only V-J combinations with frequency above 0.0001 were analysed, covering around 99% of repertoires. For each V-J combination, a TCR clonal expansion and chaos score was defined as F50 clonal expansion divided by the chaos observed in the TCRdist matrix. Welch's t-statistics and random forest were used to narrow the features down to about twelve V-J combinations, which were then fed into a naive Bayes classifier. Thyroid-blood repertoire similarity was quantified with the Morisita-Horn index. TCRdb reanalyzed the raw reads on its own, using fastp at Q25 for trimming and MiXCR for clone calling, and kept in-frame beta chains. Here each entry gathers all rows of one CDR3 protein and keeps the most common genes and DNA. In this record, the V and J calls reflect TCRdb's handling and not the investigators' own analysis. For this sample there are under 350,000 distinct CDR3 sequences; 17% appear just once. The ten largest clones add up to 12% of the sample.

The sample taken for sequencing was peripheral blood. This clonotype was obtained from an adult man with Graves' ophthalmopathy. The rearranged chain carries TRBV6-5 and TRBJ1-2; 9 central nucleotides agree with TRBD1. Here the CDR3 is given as CASSLRQGGYGYTF. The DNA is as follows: TGTGCCAGCAGCTTAAGACAGGGGGGCTATGGCTACACCTTC.